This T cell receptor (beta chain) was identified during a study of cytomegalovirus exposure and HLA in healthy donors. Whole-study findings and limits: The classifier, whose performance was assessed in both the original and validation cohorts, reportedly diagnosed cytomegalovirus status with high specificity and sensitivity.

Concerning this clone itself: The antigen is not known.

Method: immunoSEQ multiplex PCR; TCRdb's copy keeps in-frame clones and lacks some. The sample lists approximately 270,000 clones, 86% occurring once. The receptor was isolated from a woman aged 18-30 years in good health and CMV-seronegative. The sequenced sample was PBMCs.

The CDR3 DNA reads as TGCGCCAGCAGCGTCAGGGGTAATGAGCAGTTCTTC. Protein product: CASSVRGNEQFF. This chain joins TRBV5-1 and TRBJ2-1, with D maybe TRBD1 (6 bases). CDR3 length: 12 amino acids. V was shortened by 4 bases and J by 7 bases, with 9 bases between the two germline ends. In germline, CDR1 is SGHRS, CDR2 YFSETQ.